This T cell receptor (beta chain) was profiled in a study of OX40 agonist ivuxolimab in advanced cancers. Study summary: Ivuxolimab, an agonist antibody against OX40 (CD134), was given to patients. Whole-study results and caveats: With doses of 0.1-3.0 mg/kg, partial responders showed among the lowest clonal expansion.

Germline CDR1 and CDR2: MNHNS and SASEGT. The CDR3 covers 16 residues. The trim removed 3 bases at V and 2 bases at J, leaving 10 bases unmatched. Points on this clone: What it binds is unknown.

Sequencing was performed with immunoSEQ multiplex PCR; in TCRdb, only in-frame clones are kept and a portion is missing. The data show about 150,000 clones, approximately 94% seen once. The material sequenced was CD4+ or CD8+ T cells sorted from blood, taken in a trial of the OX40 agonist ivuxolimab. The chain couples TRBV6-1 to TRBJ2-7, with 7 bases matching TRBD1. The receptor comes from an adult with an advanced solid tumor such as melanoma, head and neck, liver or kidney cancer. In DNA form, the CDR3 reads TGTGCCAGCAGTGACCGCGGACAGGCACACCCCTACGAGCAGTACTTC. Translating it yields CASSDRGQAHPYEQYF.